The T cell receptor beta chain described here comes from a study of blood T cell repertoires in COVID-19. Across the whole study: There were acute and convalescent COVID-19 samples, and they came from the United States, Italy and Spain. Nucleic acid was either cDNA or gDNA, and it came from T cells, B-cell-depleted T cells, or PBMCs.

Original data processing: Amplified reference gene primers provided the basis for estimating nucleated cell counts. Here immunoSEQ multiplex PCR was the method, and the copy in TCRdb shows in-frame clones only, minus some. The V and J calls and clone size are taken from that table; D and trimming were inferred from the DNA. The sample includes 40,000 to 50,000 clones, around 85% seen only once; the top ten take roughly 2.9%. The germline gives CDR1 DFQATT, CDR2 SNEGSKA (reference sequence). After removal of 3 bases from V and 0 bases from J, the junction contained 7 bases not matched to a gene. CDR3 length: 15 residues.

This chain uses TRBV20-1 with TRBJ2-7, with 8 bases fitting TRBD1. The origin of this receptor is a woman at least 80 years old with acute or convalescent COVID-19. Sample: peripheral blood. Here the CDR3 reads CSASGGDRSSYEQYF. For the CDR3, the DNA is TGCAGTGCTAGTGGTGGGGACAGGAGCTCCTACGAGCAGTACTTC.